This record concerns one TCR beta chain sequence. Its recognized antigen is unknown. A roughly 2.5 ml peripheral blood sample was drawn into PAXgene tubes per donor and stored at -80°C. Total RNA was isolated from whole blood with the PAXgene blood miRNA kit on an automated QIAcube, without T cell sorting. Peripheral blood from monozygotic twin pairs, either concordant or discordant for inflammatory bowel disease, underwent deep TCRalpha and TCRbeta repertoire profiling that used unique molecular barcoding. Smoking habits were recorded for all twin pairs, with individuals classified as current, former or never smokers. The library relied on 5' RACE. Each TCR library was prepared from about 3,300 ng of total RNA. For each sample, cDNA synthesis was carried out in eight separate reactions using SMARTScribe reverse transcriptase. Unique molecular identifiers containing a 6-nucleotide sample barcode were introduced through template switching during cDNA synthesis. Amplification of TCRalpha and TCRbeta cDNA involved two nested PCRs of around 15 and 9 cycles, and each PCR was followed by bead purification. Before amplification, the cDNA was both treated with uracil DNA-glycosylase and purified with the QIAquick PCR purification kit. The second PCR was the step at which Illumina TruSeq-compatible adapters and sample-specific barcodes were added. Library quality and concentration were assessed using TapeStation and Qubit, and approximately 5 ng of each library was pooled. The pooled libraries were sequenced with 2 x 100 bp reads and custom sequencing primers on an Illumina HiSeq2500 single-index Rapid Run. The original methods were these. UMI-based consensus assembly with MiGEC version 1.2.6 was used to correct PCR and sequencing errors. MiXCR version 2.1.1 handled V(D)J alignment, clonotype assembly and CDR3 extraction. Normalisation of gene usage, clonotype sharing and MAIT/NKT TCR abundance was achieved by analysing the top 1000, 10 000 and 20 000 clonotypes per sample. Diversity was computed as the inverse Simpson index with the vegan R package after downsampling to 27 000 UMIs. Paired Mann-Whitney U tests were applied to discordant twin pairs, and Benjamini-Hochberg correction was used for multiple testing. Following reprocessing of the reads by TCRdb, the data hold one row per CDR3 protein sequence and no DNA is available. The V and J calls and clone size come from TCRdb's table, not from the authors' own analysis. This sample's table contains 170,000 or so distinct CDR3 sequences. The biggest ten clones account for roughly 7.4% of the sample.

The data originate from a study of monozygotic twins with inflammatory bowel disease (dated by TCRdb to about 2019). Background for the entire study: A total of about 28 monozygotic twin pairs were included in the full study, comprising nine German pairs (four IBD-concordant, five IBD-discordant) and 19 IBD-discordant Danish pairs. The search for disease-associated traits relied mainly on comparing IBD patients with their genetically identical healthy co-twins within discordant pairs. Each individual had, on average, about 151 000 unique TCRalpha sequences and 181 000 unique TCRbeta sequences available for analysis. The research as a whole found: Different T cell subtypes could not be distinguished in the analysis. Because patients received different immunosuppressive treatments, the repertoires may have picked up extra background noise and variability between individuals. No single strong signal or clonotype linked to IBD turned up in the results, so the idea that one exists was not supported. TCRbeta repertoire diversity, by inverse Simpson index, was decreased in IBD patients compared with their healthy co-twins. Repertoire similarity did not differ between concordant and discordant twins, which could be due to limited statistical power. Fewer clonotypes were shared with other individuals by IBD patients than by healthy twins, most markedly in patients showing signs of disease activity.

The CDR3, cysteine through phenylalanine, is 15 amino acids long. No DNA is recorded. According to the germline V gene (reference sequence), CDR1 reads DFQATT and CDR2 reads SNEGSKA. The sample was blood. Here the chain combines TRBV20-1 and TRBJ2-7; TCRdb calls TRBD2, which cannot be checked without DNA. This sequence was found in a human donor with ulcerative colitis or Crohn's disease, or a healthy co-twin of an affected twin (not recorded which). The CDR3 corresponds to CSARDREDSTYEQYF.